This T cell receptor beta chain derives from a study of shared clonotypes between healthy human individuals. TCRdb keeps only in-frame clones here, not all; method: immunoSEQ multiplex PCR. The sample holds about 2.1 million clones, about 93% seen once. CD8 cells regarded as naive lacked CD45RO, were positively chosen for CCR7, and omitted terminally differentiated effector memory CD45RA+ cells. Germline CDR1 is MGHRA and CDR2 is YSYEKL. The CDR3 contains 17 residues. The V gene lost 3 bases and the J gene lost 4 bases, with 21 bases spanning the gap. The chain couples TRBV4-1 to TRBJ2-5, with D perhaps given as TRBD1 or TRBD2 (8 bases each). The sequenced sample consisted of naive CD8+ T cells from PBMCs. The sequence was obtained from a young man in good health. Some clones in this sample may be carry-over from other donors' samples. The CDR3, as DNA: TGCGCCAGCAGCCACCAGGGGGCACTGGGACTAGGAGAGACCCAGTACTTC. Its translation is CASSHQGALGLGETQYF.